This record concerns one T cell receptor beta chain sequence. What it binds is not known. The data belong to a study of T-cell memory formation after mild COVID-19. About the research overall: Clustering of TCRs was largely donor specific. Study-wide results and caveats: Among clones contracting day 15 to 85, CD4/CD8 was balanced, whereas later expanders leaned CD4+. Within pre-infection memory, some responding clones were found, suggesting cross-reactive memory joined. Proof of SARS-CoV-2 specificity was absent for the second-wave clones that crested on day 37.

TCRdb fed the 5' RACE reads into MiXCR, producing one record per CDR3 protein. The sample has 120,000 or so distinct CDR3 sequences, 17% seen once. The origin of this receptor is a man aged 18-30 years who had mild COVID-19 (a few samples of this study predate the infection). Cell type and time point are not known. The sequencing input was PBMCs or a T cell subset sorted from them (not recorded which).

The CDR3 coding sequence is TGCGCCAGCAGCCGAACTAGCGGGGGGGCCAATGAGCAGTTCTTC. Protein product: CASSRTSGGANEQFF. V gene TRBV5-1 combines with J gene TRBJ2-1; 13 bases map to TRBD2. Germline trimming cut 4 bases from V and 6 bases from J; bases unmatched to any gene: 4. Germline V gene data show CDR1 as SGHRS and CDR2 as YFSETQ. The CDR3 covers 15 residues.